A single sample gave rise to the 14 T cell receptor beta chains below, sequenced in a study of Ad26.COV2.S vaccination and SARS-CoV-2 variants. Generated by immunoSEQ multiplex PCR, the TCRdb table keeps only in-frame clones and is missing some. The table has hundreds of thousands of clones, 75% to 90% seen once; the top ten hold around 11%. As for treatment: 19 received Ad26.COV2.S at low or high dose, single or two shots; about 5 received placebo; per-sample allocation not given. The investigators took samples on day 63 after the first vaccine or placebo injection. Sequenced material: peripheral blood, taken in a trial of Ad26.COV2.S vaccine versus placebo. These receptors originate from a person between 18 and 59 years old who received the Ad26.COV2.S COVID-19 vaccine or a placebo.

This clone has only a few counts. The CDR3 DNA is TGTGCCACACGACAGGGACCCCTATATGGCTACACCTTC. Amino acid sequence: CATRQGPLYGYTF. V and J are TRBV6-5 and TRBJ1-2, with TRBD1 matching over 7 bases. The length of the CDR3 is 13 residues. Unmatched junction bases numbered 10, after V lost 10 bases and J lost 5 bases. Germline values: CDR1 MNHEY, CDR2 SVGAGI.

Here the CDR3 DNA reads TGTGCCAGCTCACCAGAGGTTTTCGTCTCCTACGAGCAGTACTTC. Its translation: CASSPEVFVSYEQYF. The rearrangement links TRBV18 to TRBJ2-7; D is ambiguous. The CDR3 consists of 15 residues. V dropped 2 bases and J dropped 0 bases, with 11 bases sitting between them. The germline V gene encodes CDR1 KGHSH and CDR2 LQKENI.

This clone was seen more than once but under ten times. The chain couples TRBV28 to TRBJ2-7; 9 nucleotides agree with TRBD1. Germline V CDR1 and CDR2: MDHEN, SYDVKM. The V gene end was trimmed by 4 bases and the J gene end by 9 bases; junction bases not matched to a gene: 16. This CDR3 spans 16 amino acids. The CDR3 DNA sequence: TGTGCCAGCAGTTCTACCGGACAGGGGACATCGTCAGCGCAGTACTTC. This encodes CASSSTGQGTSSAQYF.

This clone was seen a single time. The chain combines TRBV19 with TRBJ1-3, with D possibly TRBD1 on 5 matching bases. With 3 bases removed from V and 0 bases from J, the gap between germline ends came to 9 bases. CDR1 LNHDA and CDR2 SQIVND come from the germline V gene (reference sequence). The CDR3 extends over 15 amino acids. CDR3 coding DNA: TGTGCCAGTAGTATTTCGGGGGTCTCTGGAAACACCATATATTTT. Translating it yields CASSISGVSGNTIYF. The whole variable domain, filled in from reference TRBV19 and TRBJ1-3, reads DGGITQSPKYLFRKEGQNVTLSCEQNLNHDAMYWYRQDPGQGLRLIYYSQIVNDFQKGDIAEGYSVSREKKESFPLTVTSAQKNPTAFYLCASSISGVSGNTIYFGEGSWLTVV.

This sequence joins TRBV4-1 and TRBJ2-3; 8 nucleotides line up with TRBD2. Germline CDR1 MGHRA, CDR2 YSYEKL. V lost 3 bases to trimming and J lost 0 bases; unmatched junction nucleotides: 5. This CDR3 spans 16 amino acids. CDR3 amino acids: CASSQGGRTSTDTQYF. CDR3 nucleotides: TGCGCCAGCAGCCAGGGCGGGAGGACCAGCACAGATACGCAGTATTTT.

The V call is TRBV5-6, the J call TRBJ1-6; D unclear. The CDR3 totals 14 residues. V lost 0 bases, J lost 4 bases, and 5 bases lay in between. Looked up from germline, CDR1 is SGHDT and CDR2 is YYEEEE. The CDR3 bases are TGTGCCAGCAGCTTGGGGCGTTATAATTCACCCCTCCACTTT. This gives the protein CASSLGRYNSPLHF.

This chain connects TRBV29-1 to TRBJ1-1; no clear D gene. CDR1 and CDR2 from the germline V gene are SQVTM and ANQGSEA. The CDR3 consists of 13 residues. V was clipped by 1 base and J by 5 bases, with 11 bases between them. The CDR3 sequence is CSVEVGPGTEAFF. CDR3 DNA: TGCAGCGTTGAAGTAGGGCCCGGGACTGAAGCTTTCTTT.

The chain uses TRBV5-5 and TRBJ2-3; D is ambiguous. The CDR3 contains 15 residues. V lost 2 bases to trimming and J lost 1 base, with 11 bases between them. Germline V gene sequence: CDR1 SGHKS, CDR2 YYEKEE (reference sequence). The CDR3 is CASSFGPSGTDTQYF. The CDR3 coding sequence is TGTGCCAGCAGCTTCGGGCCCTCAGGCACAGATACGCAGTATTTT.

This chain connects TRBV30 to TRBJ2-7, with D unclear. The ends were cut back, 8 bases at V and 2 bases at J, with 10 bases in the middle. Per germline, CDR1 GTSNPN and CDR2 SVGIG (reference sequence). There are 11 residues in the CDR3. CDR3 DNA sequence: TGTGCCGCTAGTTTTACCTACGAGCAGTACTTC. Translating gives CAASFTYEQYF. The full variable domain, in which reference TRBV30 and TRBJ2-7 provide the parts outside the CDR3, is SQTIHQWPATLVQPVGSPLSLECTVEGTSNPNLYWYRQAAGRGLQLLFYSVGIGQISSEVPQNLSASRPQDRQFILSSKKLLLSDSGFYLCAASFTYEQYFGPGTRLTVT.

J is TRBJ2-3 and V is TRBV5-6; TRBD2 agrees at 12 bases. J gave up 4 bases and V 7 bases, and 7 bases lay outside the gene matches. The CDR3 loop spans 15 amino acids. The germline V gene encodes CDR1 SGHDT and CDR2 YYEEEE. The CDR3, as DNA: TGTGCCAGCGTCCCTAGCGGGAGGGCCCCAGATACGCAGTATTTT. Amino acids: CASVPSGRAPDTQYF. Variable domain in full (rest from reference TRBV5-6 and TRBJ2-3): DAGVTQSPTHLIKTRGQQVTLRCSPKSGHDTVSWYQQALGQGPQFIFQYYEEEERQRGNFPDRFSGHQFPNYSSELNVNALLLGDSALYLCASVPSGRAPDTQYFGPGTRLTVL.

This sequence joins TRBV3-1 (or the pseudogene TRBV3-2) and TRBJ1-2, with D hard to call. The V gene lost 2 bases and the J gene lost 4 bases, with 11 bases spanning the gap. Germline values: CDR1 LGHDT, CDR2 YNNKEL (reference sequence). This CDR3 spans 14 amino acids. The CDR3 nucleotides read TGTGCCAGCAGCCAAAGTTCCGGCACCTATGGCTACACCTTC. This encodes CASSQSSGTYGYTF.

V and J are TRBV27 and TRBJ2-2; D is unclear. Germline CDR1 and CDR2: MNHEY and SMNVEV (reference sequence). V was cut by 6 bases and J by 7 bases, with 18 bases left in between. The CDR3 runs to 15 residues. The CDR3: CASSQAGPTGGELFF. Here the CDR3 DNA reads TGTGCCAGCAGCCAAGCAGGTCCGACCGGCGGGGAGCTGTTTTTT.

This clone occurred a few times. V gene TRBV5-1 combines with J gene TRBJ1-6; TRBD1 matches at 7 bases. The V gene end was trimmed by 0 bases and the J gene end by 4 bases; junction bases not matched to a gene: 7. This CDR3 contains 17 residues. Per the germline V gene, CDR1 is SGHRS and CDR2 is YFSETQ. For the CDR3, the DNA is TGCGCCAGCAGCTTGGTAGAGACAGGGAGGTATAATTCACCCCTCCACTTT. As protein: CASSLVETGRYNSPLHF.

The chain carries TRBV3-1 (or the pseudogene TRBV3-2) and TRBJ2-2; D possibly uses TRBD1 or TRBD2 (6 bases each). The CDR3 is 18 residues long. Germline loops: CDR1 LGHDT, CDR2 YNNKEL (reference sequence). Trimming removed 0 bases from V and 3 bases from J, with 17 bases in between. CDR3 sequence: CASSQDSGAGVYTGELFF. The CDR3 DNA reads TGTGCCAGCAGCCAAGATTCGGGAGCAGGGGTCTACACCGGGGAGCTGTTTTTT.